Described below is a single T cell receptor beta chain sequence and its context. The data were taken from a study of blood T cell repertoires in COVID-19. The CDR3 totals 16 residues. Trimming cost V 3 bases and J 3 bases, with 18 bases left between them. Germline V gives CDR1 SGHVS, CDR2 FNYEAQ. Sequencing used immunoSEQ multiplex PCR; TCRdb keeps in-frame clones, though not all of them. The profile shows about 170,000 clones, roughly 80% of them singletons. The J gene is TRBJ2-7, the V gene TRBV7-6, with a weak D call TRBD2 (6 bases). The TCR was taken from a woman aged 80 or older with COVID-19, enrolled during active disease. The sequenced material came from peripheral blood. The CDR3 nucleotides are TGTGCCAGCAGCTTTTCTTCAGGACCGGGGGACTACGAGCAGTACTTC. Translating gives CASSFSSGPGDYEQYF.